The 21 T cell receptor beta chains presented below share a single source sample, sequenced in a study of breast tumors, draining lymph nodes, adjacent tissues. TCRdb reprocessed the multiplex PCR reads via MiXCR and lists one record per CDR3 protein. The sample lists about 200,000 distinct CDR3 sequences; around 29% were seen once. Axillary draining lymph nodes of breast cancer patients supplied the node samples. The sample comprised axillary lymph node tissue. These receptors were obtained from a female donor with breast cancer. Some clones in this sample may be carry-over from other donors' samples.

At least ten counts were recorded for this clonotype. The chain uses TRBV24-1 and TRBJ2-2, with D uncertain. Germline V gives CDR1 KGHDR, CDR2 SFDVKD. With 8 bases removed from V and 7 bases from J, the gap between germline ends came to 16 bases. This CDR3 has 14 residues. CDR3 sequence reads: CATTSVELNGELFF. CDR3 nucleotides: TGTGCCACCACCTCAGTCGAGCTGAACGGGGAGCTGTTTTTT.

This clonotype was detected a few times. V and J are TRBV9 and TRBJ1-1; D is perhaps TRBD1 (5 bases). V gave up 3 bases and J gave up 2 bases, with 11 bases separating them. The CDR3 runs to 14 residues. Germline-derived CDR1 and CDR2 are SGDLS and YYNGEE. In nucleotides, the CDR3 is TGTGCCAGCAGCGCAGGGTTGGACAACACTGAAGCTTTCTTT. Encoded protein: CASSAGLDNTEAFF.

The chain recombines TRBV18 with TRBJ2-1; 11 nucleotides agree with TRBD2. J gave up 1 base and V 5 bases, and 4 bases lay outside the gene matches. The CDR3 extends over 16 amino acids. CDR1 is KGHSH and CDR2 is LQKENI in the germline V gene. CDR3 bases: TGTGCCAGCTCAAAGACTAGCGGGGTATCCTACAATGAGCAGTTCTTC. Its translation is CASSKTSGVSYNEQFF.

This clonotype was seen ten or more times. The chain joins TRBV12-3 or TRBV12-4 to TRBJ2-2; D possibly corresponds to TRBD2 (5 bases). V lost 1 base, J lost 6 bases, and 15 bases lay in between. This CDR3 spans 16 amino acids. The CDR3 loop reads CASSLDDGNGAGELFF. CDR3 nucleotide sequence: TGTGCCAGCAGTTTAGATGACGGGAACGGGGCCGGGGAGCTGTTTTTT.

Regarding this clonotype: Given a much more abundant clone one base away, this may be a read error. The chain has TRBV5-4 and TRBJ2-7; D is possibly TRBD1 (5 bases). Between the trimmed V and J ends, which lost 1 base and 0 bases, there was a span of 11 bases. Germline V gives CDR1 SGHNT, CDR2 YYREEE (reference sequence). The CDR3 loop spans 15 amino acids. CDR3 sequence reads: CASSLQGTYSYEQYF. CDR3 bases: TGTGCCAGCAGCTTGCAGGGAACCTACTCCTACGAGCAGTACTTC.

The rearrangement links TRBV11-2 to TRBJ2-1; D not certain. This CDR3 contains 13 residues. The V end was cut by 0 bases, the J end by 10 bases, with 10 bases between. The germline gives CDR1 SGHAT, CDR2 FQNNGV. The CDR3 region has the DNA TGTGCCAGCAGCTTAGATTTTGGAACGGAGCAGTTCTTC. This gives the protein CASSLDFGTEQFF.

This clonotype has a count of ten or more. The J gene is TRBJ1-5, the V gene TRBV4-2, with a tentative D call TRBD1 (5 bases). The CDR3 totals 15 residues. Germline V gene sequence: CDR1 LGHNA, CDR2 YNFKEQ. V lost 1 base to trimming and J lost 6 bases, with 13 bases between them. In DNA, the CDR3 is TGTGCCAGCAGCCAAGTAGGCCAGGGCCGTCAGCCCCAGCATTTT. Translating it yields CASSQVGQGRQPQHF.

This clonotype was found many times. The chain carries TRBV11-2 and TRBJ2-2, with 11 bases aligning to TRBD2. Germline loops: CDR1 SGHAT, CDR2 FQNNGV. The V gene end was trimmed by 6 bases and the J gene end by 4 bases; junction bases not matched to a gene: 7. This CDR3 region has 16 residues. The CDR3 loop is CASSPGLAGFTGELFF. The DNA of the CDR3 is TGTGCCAGCAGTCCTGGACTAGCGGGCTTCACCGGGGAGCTGTTTTTT.

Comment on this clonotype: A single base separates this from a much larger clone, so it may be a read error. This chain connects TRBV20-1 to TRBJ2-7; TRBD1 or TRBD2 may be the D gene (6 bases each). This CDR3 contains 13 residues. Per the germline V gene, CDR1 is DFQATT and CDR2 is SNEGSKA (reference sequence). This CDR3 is CSLEGGASYAQYF. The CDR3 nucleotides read TGCAGCCTCGAGGGGGGCGCCTCCTACGCGCAGTACTTC.

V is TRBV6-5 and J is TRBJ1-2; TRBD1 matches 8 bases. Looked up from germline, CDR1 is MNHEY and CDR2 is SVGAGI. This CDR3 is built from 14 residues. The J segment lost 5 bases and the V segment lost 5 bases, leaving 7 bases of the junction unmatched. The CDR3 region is CASSRPGQAYGYTF. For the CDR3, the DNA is TGTGCCAGCAGTCGCCCGGGACAGGCGTATGGCTACACCTTC.

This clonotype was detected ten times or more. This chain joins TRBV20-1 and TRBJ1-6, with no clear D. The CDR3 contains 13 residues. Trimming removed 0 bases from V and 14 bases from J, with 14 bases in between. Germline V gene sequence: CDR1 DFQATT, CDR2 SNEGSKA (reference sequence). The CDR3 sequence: CSARDPRLLSLHF. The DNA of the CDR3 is TGCAGTGCTAGAGACCCCCGGTTGTTGTCCCTCCACTTT.

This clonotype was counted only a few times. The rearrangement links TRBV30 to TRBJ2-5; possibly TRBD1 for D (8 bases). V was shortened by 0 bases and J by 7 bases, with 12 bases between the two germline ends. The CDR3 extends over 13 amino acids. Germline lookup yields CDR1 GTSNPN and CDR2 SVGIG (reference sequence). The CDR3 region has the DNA TGTGCCTGGAGTGTACAGGGGGAGGGGACCCAGTACTTC. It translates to CAWSVQGEGTQYF. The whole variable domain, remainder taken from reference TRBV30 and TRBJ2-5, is SQTIHQWPATLVQPVGSPLSLECTVEGTSNPNLYWYRQAAGRGLQLLFYSVGIGQISSEVPQNLSASRPQDRQFILSSKKLLLSDSGFYLCAWSVQGEGTQYFGPGTRLLVL.

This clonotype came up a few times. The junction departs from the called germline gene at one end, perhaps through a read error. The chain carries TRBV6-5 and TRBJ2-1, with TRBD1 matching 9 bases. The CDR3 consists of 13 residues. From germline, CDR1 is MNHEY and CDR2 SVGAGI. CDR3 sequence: CVSRDRAYNEQFF. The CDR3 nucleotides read TGTGTCAGCCGGGACAGGGCCTACAATGAGCAGTTCTTC.

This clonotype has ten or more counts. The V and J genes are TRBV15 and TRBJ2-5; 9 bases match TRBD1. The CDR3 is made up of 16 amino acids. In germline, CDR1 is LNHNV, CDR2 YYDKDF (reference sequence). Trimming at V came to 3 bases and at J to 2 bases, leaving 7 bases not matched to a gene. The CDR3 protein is CATSSRDREFQETQYF. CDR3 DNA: TGTGCCACCAGCAGCCGGGACAGGGAGTTTCAAGAGACCCAGTACTTC.

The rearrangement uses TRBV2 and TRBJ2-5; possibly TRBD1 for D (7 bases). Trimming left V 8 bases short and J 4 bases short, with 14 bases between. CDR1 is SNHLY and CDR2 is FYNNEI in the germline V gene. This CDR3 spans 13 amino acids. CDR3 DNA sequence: TGTGCCAGCGCGGGACAGATCGGAGAGACCCAGTACTTC. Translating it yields CASAGQIGETQYF. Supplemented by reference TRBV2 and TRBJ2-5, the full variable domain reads EPEVTQTPSHQVTQMGQEVILRCVPISNHLYFYWYRQILGQKVEFLVSFYNNEISEKSEIFDDQFSVERPDGSNFTLKIRSTKLEDSAMYFCASAGQIGETQYFGPGTRLLVL.

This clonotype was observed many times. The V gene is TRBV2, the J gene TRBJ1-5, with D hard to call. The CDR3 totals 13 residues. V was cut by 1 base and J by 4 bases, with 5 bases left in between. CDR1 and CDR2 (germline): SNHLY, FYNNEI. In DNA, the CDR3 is TGTGCCAGCAGTGAAGAGCAGAATCAGCCCCAGCATTTT. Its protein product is CASSEEQNQPQHF.

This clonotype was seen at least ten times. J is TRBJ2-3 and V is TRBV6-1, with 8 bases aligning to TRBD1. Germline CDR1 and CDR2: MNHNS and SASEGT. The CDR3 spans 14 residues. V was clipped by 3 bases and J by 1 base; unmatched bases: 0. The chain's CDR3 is CASSEGQGTDTQYF. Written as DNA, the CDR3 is TGTGCCAGCAGTGAGGGACAGGGCACAGATACGCAGTATTTT.

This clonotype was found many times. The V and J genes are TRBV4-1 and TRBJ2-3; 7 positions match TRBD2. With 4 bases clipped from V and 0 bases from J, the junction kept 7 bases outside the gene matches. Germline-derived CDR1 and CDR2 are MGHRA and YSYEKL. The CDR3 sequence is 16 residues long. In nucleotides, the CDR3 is TGCGCCAGCAGCCTTCGTCTAGCGGCTAGCACAGATACGCAGTATTTT. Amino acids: CASSLRLAASTDTQYF.

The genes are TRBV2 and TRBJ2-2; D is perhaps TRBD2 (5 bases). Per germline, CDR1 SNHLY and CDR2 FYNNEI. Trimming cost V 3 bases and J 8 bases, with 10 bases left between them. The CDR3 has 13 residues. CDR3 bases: TGTGCCAGCAGTGAGGAGGCCAGGGGGGAGCTGTTTTTT. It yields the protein CASSEEARGELFF. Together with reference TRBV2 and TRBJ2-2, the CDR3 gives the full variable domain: EPEVTQTPSHQVTQMGQEVILRCVPISNHLYFYWYRQILGQKVEFLVSFYNNEISEKSEIFDDQFSVERPDGSNFTLKIRSTKLEDSAMYFCASSEEARGELFFGEGSRLTVL.

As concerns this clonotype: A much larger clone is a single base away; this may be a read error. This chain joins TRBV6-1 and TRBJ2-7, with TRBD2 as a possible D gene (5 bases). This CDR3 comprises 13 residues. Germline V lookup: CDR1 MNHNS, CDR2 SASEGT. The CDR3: CASGSGLSYKQYF. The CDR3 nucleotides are TGTGCCAGCGGGAGTGGCTTATCCTACAAGCAGTACTTC.

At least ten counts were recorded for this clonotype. The CDR3: CSARGLAGLQEQFF. CDR3 DNA sequence: TGCAGTGCTAGGGGACTAGCGGGCCTACAAGAGCAGTTCTTC. The chain couples TRBV20-1 to TRBJ2-1; 12 nucleotides align to TRBD2. This CDR3 is built from 14 residues. Germline values: CDR1 DFQATT, CDR2 SNEGSKA (reference sequence). V shed 3 bases, J shed 10 bases, and the junction held 7 bases outside the gene matches.